This T cell receptor beta chain came from a study of beta chain features in type 1 diabetes. The study's findings and limits: Cells carrying high TCR expression could end up over-represented when cDNA is sequenced.

Since all of the isolated RNA was reverse transcribed, expressed TCRB transcripts were what got sequenced. Here immunoSEQ multiplex PCR was the method, and the copy in TCRdb shows in-frame clones only, minus some. The sample lists about 270,000 clones, roughly 15% seen once, with more than 0.02% in the top ten. The CDR3 is made up of 16 amino acids. J lost 1 base, V lost 4 bases, and 5 bases had no gene match. Germline V CDR1 and CDR2: SGHRS, YFSETQ. As to this clone: Antigen: not known.

The V gene is TRBV5-1, the J gene TRBJ2-7, with 13 bases fitting TRBD2. This clonotype was obtained from a woman between 35 and 50 years old in good health. The source material was naive CD4+ T cells from blood. The CDR3 protein is CASSTATSGGSYEQYF. The DNA for the CDR3 is TGCGCCAGCAGCACCGCGACTAGCGGGGGGTCCTACGAGCAGTACTTC.